This T cell receptor (beta chain) was profiled in a study of cytomegalovirus exposure and HLA in healthy donors. Findings and caveats of the study: From TCR beta sequences, most subjects' HLA-A and HLA-B alleles were reportedly predicted accurately. Across HLA loci, a later analysis found differing TCR association rates, with DRB1 most and HLA-C fewest. Several of the most significant clusters appeared linked to common viral pathogens, based on a later analysis. The listing of 150 or so TCR beta chains classed them as cytomegalovirus-associated.

To note about this clone: As yet, its antigen is unknown.

The PCR had 60 Vbeta and 13 Jbeta primers. Repertoires were generated with immunoSEQ multiplex PCR, while TCRdb's copy carries only in-frame clones and drops some. The sample lists 150,000 to 200,000 clones; 68% were seen once. This TCR was sampled from a woman in her forties in good health and CMV-seropositive. Sequencing was performed on PBMCs.

The CDR3 reads CASSWTSGRINEQFF. The CDR3, as DNA: TGTGCCAGCAGCTGGACTAGCGGGAGAATCAATGAGCAGTTCTTC. The chain recombines TRBV7-2 with TRBJ2-1; 13 bases are a match to TRBD2. Germline V CDR1 and CDR2: SGHTA, FQGNSA. The J segment lost 6 bases and the V segment lost 4 bases, leaving 3 bases of the junction unmatched. This CDR3 has 15 amino acids.